A selection of T cell receptor beta chains follows, all from one sample in a study of cytomegalovirus exposure and HLA in healthy donors. Only in-frame clones appear in the TCRdb table, and some are missing; sequencing was by immunoSEQ multiplex PCR. The repertoire holds about 44,000 clones, under 95% seen once, with less than 2.5% in the top ten. Specimen: PBMCs. Every receptor here comes from a woman aged 18-35 years in good health and CMV-seronegative. Both conserved end residues are part of each CDR3. A D gene is named only where the DNA matches it firmly. Some rows have no size entry. The others give once, few or many, or a class for an expanded clone.

clone_size: .
v_call: TRBV6-5
j_call: TRBJ1-1
d_call: .
cdr3_nt: TGTGCCAGCAGGACCGGACAAATAGGTTCAGCTTTCTTT
cdr3_aa: CASRTGQIGSAFF

clone_size: .
v_call: TRBV27
j_call: TRBJ2-7
d_call: TRBD1
cdr3_nt: TGTGCCAGCAGTTTAGCTGACAGGGCGATCTACGAGCAGTACTTC
cdr3_aa: CASSLADRAIYEQYF

clone_size: .
v_call: TRBV2
j_call: TRBJ1-3
d_call: TRBD1
cdr3_nt: TGTGCCAGCAGGGGGACAGAGCTTGGAAACACCATATATTTT
cdr3_aa: CASRGTELGNTIYF

clone_size: .
v_call: TRBV18
j_call: TRBJ2-3
d_call: .
cdr3_nt: TGTGCCAGCTCACCACCTGAGGCAGATACGCAGTATTTT
cdr3_aa: CASSPPEADTQYF

clone_size: .
v_call: TRBV11-1
j_call: TRBJ1-1
d_call: .
cdr3_nt: TGTGCCAGCAGCTTAACGGGGGGCACTGAAGCTTTCTTT
cdr3_aa: CASSLTGGTEAFF

clone_size: .
v_call: TRBV7-9
j_call: TRBJ1-6
d_call: .
cdr3_nt: TGTGCCAGCAGCTTTGAGGGGGAAAATTCACCCCTCCACTTT
cdr3_aa: CASSFEGENSPLHF

clone_size: .
v_call: TRBV6-5
j_call: TRBJ1-2
d_call: TRBD1
cdr3_nt: TGTGCCAGCACCAGTGGATTCAGGGGGTATGGCTACACCTTC
cdr3_aa: CASTSGFRGYGYTF

clone_size: .
v_call: TRBV7-9
j_call: TRBJ2-3
d_call: TRBD1
cdr3_nt: TGTGCCAGCAGCTTCGGACAGGGGCCAGATACGCAGTATTTT
cdr3_aa: CASSFGQGPDTQYF

clone_size: few
v_call: TRBV5-1
j_call: TRBJ1-1
d_call: .
cdr3_nt: TGCGCCAGCAGCACGGGGGTACAGAAGAACACTGAAGCTTTCTTT
cdr3_aa: CASSTGVQKNTEAFF

clone_size: .
v_call: TRBV5-1
j_call: TRBJ1-2
d_call: .
cdr3_nt: TGCGCCAGCAGCTTGGCCGACAAGACGGCGGGCCTAAGCTATGGCTACACCTTC
cdr3_aa: CASSLADKTAGLSYGYTF

clone_size: .
v_call: TRBV4-1
j_call: TRBJ1-5
d_call: .
cdr3_nt: TGCGCCAGCAGCCAACGGGGGGGAAGTGGGGGTTGCAATCAGCCCCAGCATTTT
cdr3_aa: CASSQRGGSGGCNQPQHF

clone_size: .
v_call: TRBV19
j_call: TRBJ1-1
d_call: .
cdr3_nt: TGTGCCAGTAGTCCGACAGTCATGAACACTGAAGCTTTCTTT
cdr3_aa: CASSPTVMNTEAFF

clone_size: .
v_call: TRBV23-1
j_call: TRBJ2-3
d_call: .
cdr3_nt: TGCGCCAGCAGTCAACCAGGAGATACGCAGTATTTT
cdr3_aa: CASSQPGDTQYF

clone_size: .
v_call: TRBV18
j_call: TRBJ1-1
d_call: .
cdr3_nt: TGTGCCAGCTCACCGCGTGAGCAGGGGAGGAACACTGAAGCTTTCTTT
cdr3_aa: CASSPREQGRNTEAFF

clone_size: .
v_call: TRBV2
j_call: TRBJ2-2
d_call: .
cdr3_nt: TGTGCCAGCAGTGATCGTCTAGCCGGGTCCGGGGAGCTGTTTTTT
cdr3_aa: CASSDRLAGSGELFF

clone_size: .
v_call: TRBV30
j_call: TRBJ2-2
d_call: .
cdr3_nt: TGTGCCTGGAGTAGGATAGCTGGCACCGGGGAGCTGTTTTTT
cdr3_aa: CAWSRIAGTGELFF

clone_size: .
v_call: TRBV12-5
j_call: TRBJ1-2
d_call: .
cdr3_nt: TGTGCTAGTGGTTTGGGGGCAGAAGGAAACTATGGCTACACCTTC
cdr3_aa: CASGLGAEGNYGYTF

clone_size: .
v_call: TRBV27
j_call: TRBJ2-7
d_call: TRBD1
cdr3_nt: TGTGCCAGCAGTTTATCGGGGACAGCCTACGAGCAGTACTTC
cdr3_aa: CASSLSGTAYEQYF

clone_size: .
v_call: TRBV6-1
j_call: TRBJ2-3
d_call: TRBD2
cdr3_nt: TGTGCCAGCAGGGTTCTAGCGGGGCCCACAGATACGCAGTATTTT
cdr3_aa: CASRVLAGPTDTQYF

clone_size: once
v_call: TRBV9
j_call: TRBJ1-1
d_call: .
cdr3_nt: TGTGCCAGCAGTGCCAGACCGGGGGGCACTGAAGCTTTCTTT
cdr3_aa: CASSARPGGTEAFF

clone_size: .
v_call: TRBV19
j_call: TRBJ1-4
d_call: .
cdr3_nt: TGTGCCGGATCAGGCCCCAATGAAAAACTGTTTTTT
cdr3_aa: CAGSGPNEKLFF

clone_size: .
v_call: TRBV28
j_call: TRBJ1-1
d_call: TRBD1
cdr3_nt: TGTGCCAGCAGTTTCTTCCAGGGGGCGGAAGCTTTCTTT
cdr3_aa: CASSFFQGAEAFF

clone_size: .
v_call: TRBV28
j_call: TRBJ1-1
d_call: TRBD1
cdr3_nt: TGTGCCAGCAGTCCAACATCAGGGGGCCTCATGAACACTGAAGCTTTCTTT
cdr3_aa: CASSPTSGGLMNTEAFF

clone_size: .
v_call: TRBV5-1
j_call: TRBJ2-7
d_call: TRBD1
cdr3_nt: TGCGCCAGCAGCTTGGTGGGGGACAGATCCTACGAGCAGTACTTC
cdr3_aa: CASSLVGDRSYEQYF

clone_size: .
v_call: TRBV5-6
j_call: TRBJ2-3
d_call: .
cdr3_nt: TGTGCCAGCAGCTTGACTAGCCCCGGGGATACGCAGTATTTT
cdr3_aa: CASSLTSPGDTQYF

clone_size: few
v_call: TRBV6-4
j_call: TRBJ2-3
d_call: TRBD1
cdr3_nt: TGTGCCAGCAGTGGGACAGGGGGCACAGATACGCAGTATTTT
cdr3_aa: CASSGTGGTDTQYF

clone_size: .
v_call: TRBV11-2
j_call: TRBJ1-6
d_call: .
cdr3_nt: TGTGCCAGCAGCCAGCGCATCCATAGCTCCTATAATTCACCCCTCCACTTT
cdr3_aa: CASSQRIHSSYNSPLHF

clone_size: .
v_call: TRBV6-6
j_call: TRBJ1-5
d_call: .
cdr3_nt: TGTGCCACAATCCGGGGTTTCAATCAGCCCCAGCATTTT
cdr3_aa: CATIRGFNQPQHF

clone_size: .
v_call: TRBV28
j_call: TRBJ2-7
d_call: TRBD2
cdr3_nt: TGTGCCAGCAGTTCCGCGGGGGGGGCCTACGAGCAGTACTTC
cdr3_aa: CASSSAGGAYEQYF

clone_size: .
v_call: TRBV30
j_call: TRBJ2-7
d_call: TRBD1
cdr3_nt: TGTGCCTGCCGGACAGGGTCTCAGCAGTACTTC
cdr3_aa: CACRTGSQQYF

clone_size: .
v_call: TRBV18
j_call: TRBJ2-1
d_call: TRBD2
cdr3_nt: TGTGCCAGCTCACCACCCCTAGCGGGAGGTGGACACAATGAGCAGTTCTTC
cdr3_aa: CASSPPLAGGGHNEQFF

clone_size: .
v_call: TRBV5-4
j_call: TRBJ1-1
d_call: .
cdr3_nt: TGTGCCAGCAGCTTACAGGGTCGGCTGGGTGGCACTGAAGCTTTCTTT
cdr3_aa: CASSLQGRLGGTEAFF

clone_size: .
v_call: TRBV5-1
j_call: TRBJ2-1
d_call: .
cdr3_nt: TGCGCCAGCAGCTTGGATGGATCGAAGCGTGAGCAGTTCTTC
cdr3_aa: CASSLDGSKREQFF

clone_size: .
v_call: TRBV18
j_call: TRBJ1-1
d_call: .
cdr3_nt: TGTGCCAGCTCACCAAGCGGGAACACTGAAGCTTTCTTT
cdr3_aa: CASSPSGNTEAFF

clone_size: .
v_call: TRBV14
j_call: TRBJ2-5
d_call: .
cdr3_nt: TGTGCCAGCAGCCAAGAACGGAGGGAGACCCAGTACTTC
cdr3_aa: CASSQERRETQYF

clone_size: .
v_call: TRBV12-2
j_call: TRBJ2-5
d_call: .
cdr3_nt: TGTGCAAGTCGCTTAGGGCCTTGGGGGACACCACCGAGAGCCCAGTACTTC
cdr3_aa: CASRLGPWGTPPRAQYF

clone_size: .
v_call: TRBV6-7
j_call: TRBJ2-1
d_call: TRBD2
cdr3_nt: TGTGCCAGCAGTTTCTCCAGTGGGGGACTAGCGGGAGGAAGGTACAATGAGCAGTTCTTC
cdr3_aa: CASSFSSGGLAGGRYNEQFF

clone_size: .
v_call: TRBV9
j_call: TRBJ2-2
d_call: TRBD1
cdr3_nt: TGTGCCAGCAGCGCGGGACAGGGAAGAGACACCGGGGAGCTGTTTTTT
cdr3_aa: CASSAGQGRDTGELFF

clone_size: .
v_call: TRBV28
j_call: TRBJ2-1
d_call: TRBD2
cdr3_nt: TGTGCCAGCAGTTTTTACAGCGGGGGGACCTACAATGAGCAGTTCTTC
cdr3_aa: CASSFYSGGTYNEQFF

clone_size: few
v_call: TRBV5-6
j_call: TRBJ2-7
d_call: TRBD1
cdr3_nt: TGTGCCAGCAGCTCCGGGACAGCTTACGAGCAGTACTTC
cdr3_aa: CASSSGTAYEQYF

clone_size: .
v_call: TRBV6-1
j_call: TRBJ1-2
d_call: .
cdr3_nt: TGTGCCAGCGGGGGAGGGCGCGAGGGCTATGGCTACACCTTC
cdr3_aa: CASGGGREGYGYTF